This is a list of T cell receptor beta chains from one sample in a study of response to subunit inactivated influenza vaccine. TCRdb passed the RT-PCR reads through MiXCR, listing each CDR3 protein once. The data hold hundreds of thousands of distinct CDR3 sequences, with 10% to 15% observed a single time. This material consisted of PBMCs from blood, taken on the day of vaccination. All receptors come from a man aged 45-60 years who received an inactivated influenza vaccine. The CDR3 runs from the conserved cysteine through the conserved F or W. The order of the fields is CDR3 protein, CDR3 DNA, D gene, J gene, clone size, V gene. D genes are given only for firm matches. Only some rows state a clone size, as once, few, many or a class for expanded clones.

CDR3: CSVDSGYRYNEQFF
DNA: TGCAGCGTCGATTCAGGTTACCGTTACAATGAGCAGTTCTTC
D: -
J: TRBJ2-1
size: many
V: TRBV29-1

CDR3: CASKVLSRGLAEGGDTQYF
DNA: TGTGCCAGCAAAGTCCTGTCCCGGGGGCTAGCGGAAGGGGGAGATACGCAGTATTTT
D: -
J: TRBJ2-3
size: few
V: TRBV12-3/TRBV12-4

CDR3: CSASWESTGELFF
DNA: TGCAGTGCTAGTTGGGAGAGCACCGGGGAGCTGTTTTTT
D: -
J: TRBJ2-2
size: few
V: TRBV20-1

CDR3: CASAPPGGQPQHF
DNA: TGTGCCAGCGCTCCGCCTGGGGGTCAGCCCCAGCATTTT
D: -
J: TRBJ1-5
size: -
V: TRBV7-9

CDR3: CSVEEFRQGTDTQYF
DNA: TGCAGCGTTGAAGAGTTCCGACAGGGAACAGATACGCAGTATTTT
D: TRBD1
J: TRBJ2-3
size: few
V: TRBV29-1

CDR3: CASNGFGSPLHF
DNA: TGTGCCAGCAACGGATTTGGCTCACCCCTCCACTTT
D: -
J: TRBJ1-6
size: -
V: TRBV3-1

CDR3: CATSRGGGVAPNEQFF
DNA: TGTGCCACCAGCAGAGGAGGCGGGGTGGCCCCGAATGAGCAGTTCTTC
D: -
J: TRBJ2-1
size: few
V: TRBV15

CDR3: CASSPGTSGGYEQYF
DNA: TGCGCCAGCAGCCCCGGGACTAGCGGGGGATACGAGCAGTACTTC
D: TRBD2
J: TRBJ2-7
size: many
V: TRBV5-1

CDR3: CASSLVLVGRGHYTGELFF
DNA: TGCGCCAGCAGCTTGGTCCTAGTGGGCAGGGGTCATTACACCGGGGAGCTGTTTTTT
D: -
J: TRBJ2-2
size: few
V: TRBV5-1

CDR3: CASSQVEAAGGETQYF
DNA: TGTGCCAGCAGCCAAGTTGAAGCGGCCGGGGGGGAGACCCAGTACTTC
D: TRBD2
J: TRBJ2-5
size: few
V: TRBV3-1

CDR3: CASSSPQIEVTSSYNEQFF
DNA: TGTGCCAGCAGCTCCCCCCAAATAGAGGTGACCAGCTCCTACAATGAGCAGTTCTTC
D: -
J: TRBJ2-1
size: many
V: TRBV11-2

CDR3: CSVVTGHSNTEAFF
DNA: TGCAGCGTTGTGACGGGACACTCGAACACTGAAGCTTTCTTT
D: -
J: TRBJ1-1
size: -
V: TRBV29-1

CDR3: CASSLNGVGGYEQYF
DNA: TGTGCCAGCAGTTTAAACGGCGTCGGAGGATACGAGCAGTACTTC
D: -
J: TRBJ2-7
size: few
V: TRBV27

CDR3: CASREFGTGYEQYF
DNA: TGTGCCAGCAGGGAATTCGGGACAGGCTACGAGCAGTACTTC
D: TRBD1
J: TRBJ2-7
size: -
V: TRBV28